This T cell receptor (beta chain) was found in a study of shared clonotypes between healthy human individuals. About the research overall: Aged between 18 and 49, the donors were a couple of women and three men.

V was clipped by 5 bases and J by 7 bases; unmatched bases: 10. The CDR3 is 14 residues long. The germline V gene encodes CDR1 MNHEY and CDR2 SVGAGI. About this clone itself: Its antigen is still unknown.

Running of the assay took place at deep level. Libraries were prepared by immunoSEQ multiplex PCR; TCRdb keeps only in-frame clonotypes and omits some of them. The repertoire holds a few hundred thousand clones, with approximately 97% as singletons. The study, taken as a whole, reports: Rarefaction exposed incomplete sorted-subset sequencing despite large depth. Naive subsets generally exceeded memory subsets in estimated richness.

The gene calls are TRBV6-5 and TRBJ1-1; TRBD1 matches 7 bases. This receptor was obtained from a woman in her twenties or thirties in good health. The specimen was naive CD4+ T cells sorted from blood. Subset of the sample: CD45RA+ positively selected. CDR3 DNA: TGTGCCAGCAGTCAATCCCCGGGACAGAATGAAGCTTTCTTT. Encoded protein: CASSQSPGQNEAFF.